The 21 T cell receptor beta chains below come from one sample, sequenced in a study of T cell responses to AZD1222 COVID-19 vaccine. Sequencing was performed with immunoSEQ multiplex PCR; in TCRdb, only in-frame clones are kept and a portion is missing. The table lists 90,000 to 120,000 clones, roughly nine tenths of them singletons. The material was peripheral blood, obtained on day 0 of AZD1222 vaccination. The receptors come from an adult in good health.

The genes are TRBV21-1 and TRBJ1-2. TRBV21-1 is described as a pseudogene. This CDR3 region has 15 residues. The CDR3 sequence is CASSSRTFRIYGYTF. The CDR3 nucleotides read TGTGCCAGCAGCAGCAGGACCTTCAGAATCTATGGCTACACCTTC.

The chain employs TRBV2 and TRBJ1-2; 9 bases line up with TRBD1. CDR1 is SNHLY, CDR2 FYNNEI, per germline. V dropped 4 bases and J dropped 5; count of bases not matched to a gene: 2. The CDR3 has 13 amino acids. The DNA for the CDR3 is TGTGCCAGCAGTGGTGGGACAGGGTATGGCTACACCTTC. Translating gives CASSGGTGYGYTF. The full variable domain, its missing parts supplied by reference TRBV2 and TRBJ1-2, is EPEVTQTPSHQVTQMGQEVILRCVPISNHLYFYWYRQILGQKVEFLVSFYNNEISEKSEIFDDQFSVERPDGSNFTLKIRSTKLEDSAMYFCASSGGTGYGYTFGSGTRLTVV.

The chain links TRBV28 to TRBJ1-1; D not resolved. CDR1 and CDR2 (germline): MDHEN, SYDVKM. The CDR3 is made up of 16 amino acids. Trimming pared 6 bases from V and 5 bases from J, leaving 22 bases between. DNA of the CDR3: TGTGCCAGCAGCAGACCTCTCCCGGGGAAATGGACTGAAGCTTTCTTT. Amino acid sequence: CASSRPLPGKWTEAFF. Looking up the rest from reference TRBV28 and TRBJ1-1 gives the full variable domain: DVKVTQSSRYLVKRTGEKVFLECVQDMDHENMFWYRQDPGLGLRLIYFSYDVKMKEKGDIPEGYSVSREKKERFSLILESASTNQTSMYLCASSRPLPGKWTEAFFGQGTRLTVV.

V and J are TRBV7-9 and TRBJ1-2; D perhaps matches TRBD1 (6 bases). The CDR3 is 14 amino acids. V shed 3 bases and J shed 4 bases, with 12 bases lying between them. The germline V gene encodes CDR1 SEHNR and CDR2 FQNEAQ (reference sequence). CDR3 DNA: TGTGCCAGCAGCTTCGGCAGGGGATTCTATGGCTACACCTTC. It is translated as CASSFGRGFYGYTF.

This rearrangement joins TRBV7-2 to TRBJ1-2, with unresolved D. V was shortened by 6 bases and J by 2 bases, with 16 bases between the two germline ends. There are 15 residues in the CDR3. Germline loops: CDR1 SGHTA, CDR2 FQGNSA. The CDR3 sequence is CASRADQTPNYGYTF. The CDR3 DNA follows: TGTGCCAGCAGGGCTGACCAAACGCCCAACTATGGCTACACCTTC.

The V gene is TRBV27, the J gene TRBJ2-7; TRBD1 aligns across 9 bases. Germline CDR1 reads MNHEY; CDR2 reads SMNVEV (reference sequence). The J segment lost 4 bases and the V segment lost 4 bases, leaving 11 bases of the junction unmatched. The CDR3 contains 16 residues. The CDR3 coding sequence is TGTGCCAGCAGTTCCTTAGACAGGGGGAGGTGGTACGAGCAGTACTTC. Residues: CASSSLDRGRWYEQYF.

The V gene is TRBV6-5, the J gene TRBJ1-1, with TRBD1 as a possible D gene (6 bases). The CDR3 has 14 amino acids. Trimming stripped 6 bases from V and 7 bases from J, with 18 bases between. Germline V gene lookup returns CDR1 MNHEY and CDR2 SVGAGI. The CDR3 DNA follows: TGTGCCAGCAGACAACAGGGAGTTGGGGTTGAAGCTTTCTTT. This codes for CASRQQGVGVEAFF.

The gene calls are TRBV7-9 and TRBJ1-6; TRBD1 agrees at 9 bases. The germline V gene has CDR1 SEHNR and CDR2 FQNEAQ (reference sequence). The CDR3 covers 14 residues. The junction had 5 bases not matched to a gene; V was cut back by 5 bases and J by 9 bases. The CDR3 nucleotides read TGTGCCAGCAGCCGCTCGACAGGGGGTTCACCCCTCCACTTT. This gives the protein CASSRSTGGSPLHF.

The chain recombines TRBV27 with TRBJ1-5; 7 positions match TRBD1. Germline V gene lookup returns CDR1 MNHEY and CDR2 SMNVEV (reference sequence). With 5 bases clipped from V and 6 bases from J, the junction kept 7 bases outside the gene matches. There are 14 residues in the CDR3. For the CDR3, the DNA is TGTGCCAGCAGTCGACAGGGCCCTTTTCAGCCCCAGCATTTT. Amino acids: CASSRQGPFQPQHF.

The chain recombines TRBV27 with TRBJ2-3, with a possible D match to TRBD1 (5 bases). There are 13 residues in the CDR3. Per germline, CDR1 MNHEY and CDR2 SMNVEV (reference sequence). Trimming shortened V by 6 bases and J by 0 bases, and 7 bases separated the two germline ends. The CDR3 spells CASRDISTDTQYF. CDR3 bases: TGTGCCAGCAGGGACATTAGCACAGATACGCAGTATTTT.

The rearrangement links TRBV30 to TRBJ1-2; D is ambiguous. The length of the CDR3 is 13 residues. V dropped 5 bases and J dropped 3 bases, with 13 bases sitting between them. Germline values: CDR1 GTSNPN, CDR2 SVGIG (reference sequence). CDR3 protein: CAWGRPWDYGYTF. CDR3 nucleotides: TGTGCCTGGGGACGCCCGTGGGACTATGGCTACACCTTC.

V and J are TRBV7-8 and TRBJ2-7; 10 bases agree with TRBD2. CDR1 is SGHVS and CDR2 is FQNEAQ in the germline V gene. The CDR3 has 16 residues. Losses at the gene ends were 5 bases for V and 5 bases for J; bases not matched to a gene: 12. The CDR3 DNA is TGTGCCAGCAGCCCCCCCAGCGGGAGGGCCCGGGACGAGCAGTACTTC. Encoded protein: CASSPPSGRARDEQYF. The variable domain in full, with the rest retrieved from reference TRBV7-8 and TRBJ2-7, is GAGVSQSPRYKVAKRGQDVALRCDPISGHVSLFWYQQALGQGPEFLTYFQNEAQLDKSGLPSDRFFAERPEGSVSTLKIQRTQQEDSAVYLCASSPPSGRARDEQYFGPGTRLTVT.

This clone was counted between two and nine times. The rearrangement uses TRBV4-2 and TRBJ1-6; D call uncertain. V was shortened by 1 base and J by 6 bases, with 7 bases between the two germline ends. The germline V gene encodes CDR1 LGHNA and CDR2 YNFKEQ. The CDR3 is 14 residues long. The CDR3 spells CASSQAQINSPLHF. The CDR3 DNA follows: TGTGCCAGCAGCCAAGCACAAATTAATTCACCCCTCCACTTT.

V is TRBV6-2 or TRBV6-3 and J is TRBJ1-1; D possibly corresponds to TRBD1 (6 bases). V was pared by 5 bases and J by 3 bases, with 13 bases between. The CDR3 extends over 14 amino acids. The V gene's germline CDR1 is MNHEY and CDR2 SVGEGT. CDR3 region: CASSRPDRYTEAFF. CDR3 in DNA: TGTGCCAGCAGTCGACCGGACAGATACACTGAAGCTTTCTTT.

The gene calls are TRBV3-1 (or the pseudogene TRBV3-2) and TRBJ2-1; D is unclear. The length of the CDR3 is 14 residues. Deletions cut 1 base from V and 3 bases from J, with 7 bases between. In germline, CDR1 is LGHDT, CDR2 YNNKEL (reference sequence). CDR3: CASSQGAYYNEQFF. The CDR3 DNA reads TGTGCCAGCAGCCAAGGGGCCTACTACAATGAGCAGTTCTTC.

This clone was observed a single time. The rearrangement joins TRBV28 to TRBJ1-1; 7 bases are a match to TRBD1. From germline, CDR1 is MDHEN and CDR2 SYDVKM. CDR3 length: 15 residues. V shed 0 bases, J shed 1 base, and the junction held 2 bases outside the gene matches. CDR3 DNA sequence: TGTGCCAGCAGTTTATGGGGGACAGAGAACACTGAAGCTTTCTTT. Its protein product is CASSLWGTENTEAFF.

CDR3 nucleotides: TGTGCCAGCAGTACCCGGGTGAACACTGAAGCTTTCTTT. This encodes CASSTRVNTEAFF. This chain joins TRBV28 and TRBJ1-1; D not resolved. There are 13 residues in the CDR3. Germline values: CDR1 MDHEN, CDR2 SYDVKM. Trimming left V 5 bases short and J 0 bases short, with 7 bases between.

This chain connects TRBV29-1 to TRBJ2-1; D is undetermined. The germline V gene has CDR1 SQVTM and CDR2 ANQGSEA. V was pared by 2 bases and J by 9 bases, with 17 bases between. The CDR3 has 14 amino acids. This CDR3 reads CSVEWIGFVCEQFF. CDR3 bases: TGCAGCGTTGAATGGATAGGGTTTGTTTGTGAGCAGTTCTTC.

The J gene is TRBJ1-2, the V gene TRBV10-3; D remains ambiguous. Trimming removed 0 bases at V and 8 bases at J, with 7 bases between. The CDR3 is made up of 12 amino acids. Germline CDR1 and CDR2: ENHRY and SYGVKD. The chain's CDR3 is CAISESGKGYTF. DNA of the CDR3: TGTGCCATCAGTGAGTCCGGGAAAGGCTACACCTTC.

This chain uses TRBV5-1 with TRBJ2-1, with 15 bases lining up with TRBD2. V lost 7 bases to trimming and J lost 1 base; unmatched junction nucleotides: 6. CDR3 length: 17 residues. From germline, CDR1 is SGHRS and CDR2 YFSETQ. CDR3 nucleotides: TGCGCCAGCCGGACTAGCGGGGGGGCTGGTTCCTACAATGAGCAGTTCTTC. Its translation: CASRTSGGAGSYNEQFF.

The chain links TRBV21-1 to TRBJ1-5. TRBV21-1 is classified as a pseudogene. The CDR3 runs 15 residues. Written as DNA, the CDR3 is TGTGCCAGCAGCACCTTTAGGGGTAGCGGTCAGCCCCAGCATTTT. Translation gives CASSTFRGSGQPQHF.